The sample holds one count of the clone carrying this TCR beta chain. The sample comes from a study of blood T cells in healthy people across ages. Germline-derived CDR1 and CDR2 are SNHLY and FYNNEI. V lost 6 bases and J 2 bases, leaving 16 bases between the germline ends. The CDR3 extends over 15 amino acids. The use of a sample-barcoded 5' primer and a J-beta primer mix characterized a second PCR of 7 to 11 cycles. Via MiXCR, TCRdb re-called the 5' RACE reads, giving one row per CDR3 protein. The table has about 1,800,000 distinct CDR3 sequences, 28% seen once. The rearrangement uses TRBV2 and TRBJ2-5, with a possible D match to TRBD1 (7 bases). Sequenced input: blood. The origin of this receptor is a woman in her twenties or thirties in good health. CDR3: CASSALQGRQETQYF. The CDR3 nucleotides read TGTGCCAGCAGCGCCCTACAGGGGAGGCAAGAGACCCAGTACTTC. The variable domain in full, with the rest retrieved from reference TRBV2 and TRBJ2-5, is EPEVTQTPSHQVTQMGQEVILRCVPISNHLYFYWYRQILGQKVEFLVSFYNNEISEKSEIFDDQFSVERPDGSNFTLKIRSTKLEDSAMYFCASSALQGRQETQYFGPGTRLLVL.